This T cell receptor (beta chain) stems from a study of technical replicates of blood from a handful of donors. Looked up from germline, CDR1 is LGHNA and CDR2 is YSLEER. V lost 0 bases, J lost 0 bases, and 13 bases lay in between. The CDR3 totals 17 residues. Clones were read by immunoSEQ multiplex PCR, and TCRdb kept only the in-frame ones, dropping some. The sample lists around 60,000 clones, 85% to 95% occurring once. This sequence joins TRBV4-3 and TRBJ2-3, with no clear D. Material for sequencing was PBMCs. The sequence was obtained from a human donor in good health. Some clones in this sample may be carry-over from other donors' samples. Here the CDR3 DNA reads TGCGCCAGCAGCCAAGAGAGCTCGGCGGCTAGCACAGATACGCAGTATTTT. It specifies CASSQESSAASTDTQYF.